A selection of T cell receptor beta chains follows, all from one sample in a study of cytomegalovirus exposure and HLA in healthy donors. Clones were read by immunoSEQ multiplex PCR, and TCRdb kept only the in-frame ones, dropping some. The table records about 120,000 clones, 74% of them present only once. The sample was PBMCs. Source of these receptors: a human donor in good health. The CDR3 runs from the conserved cysteine through the conserved F or W. The D gene is left open where the match is weak. Some rows mark clone size as missing; the rest say once, few, many or name a class of expanded clone.

j_call,cdr3_length,v_call,clone_size,d_call,cdr3_nt,cdr3_aa
TRBJ1-2,17,TRBV5-6,once,NA,TGTGCCAGCAGCTTGGAGTGGCGGGGGGCGATACCCTATGGCTACACCTTC,CASSLEWRGAIPYGYTF
TRBJ2-1,13,TRBV6-1,few,TRBD2,TGTGCCAGCAGTACAAGACTAGCGGGATGGAACGTCTTC,CASSTRLAGWNVF
TRBJ2-7,14,TRBV7-9,NA,NA,TGTGCCAGCAGCATAATAGGGGGGGGTTTCGAGCAGTACTTC,CASSIIGGGFEQYF
TRBJ1-1,13,TRBV2,NA,NA,TGTGCCAGCAGGGGCGGGGGCGCGAGCGAAGCTTTCTTT,CASRGGGASEAFF
TRBJ1-1,14,TRBV7-9,NA,NA,TGTGCCAGCAGCCCCGGACAATCGAACACTGAAGCTTTCTTT,CASSPGQSNTEAFF
TRBJ2-1,13,TRBV10-2,NA,NA,TGCGCCAGCAGAGACCCTGCGGGCAATGAGCAGTTCTTC,CASRDPAGNEQFF
TRBJ2-7,12,TRBV19,NA,NA,TGTGCCAGTAGTATGCTGGGCAGCGAGCAGTACTTC,CASSMLGSEQYF
TRBJ2-7,14,TRBV5-6,few,TRBD2,TGTGCCAGCAGCAATAGCGGGAGGGTTCGCGAGCAGTACTTC,CASSNSGRVREQYF
TRBJ1-6,15,TRBV30,NA,NA,TGTGCCTGGAGTAGCGCAGGGGCTAGTAATTCACCCCTCCACTTT,CAWSSAGASNSPLHF
TRBJ2-4,13,TRBV28,NA,NA,TGTGCCAGTAGACAGGCTGCCGGAAACATTCAGTACTTC,CASRQAAGNIQYF
TRBJ1-1,13,TRBV5-1,NA,NA,TGCGCCAGCAGCCCGGTCATGAACACTGAAGCTTTCTTT,CASSPVMNTEAFF
TRBJ2-7,14,TRBV15,NA,TRBD1,TGTGCCACCAGCAGAGGGACAGGGAGCGACGAGCAGTACTTC,CATSRGTGSDEQYF
TRBJ1-2,18,TRBV4-3,NA,TRBD1,TGCGCCAGCAGCCAAGTCAGAGAGATAACAGGGGGTCACTATGGCTACACCTTC,CASSQVREITGGHYGYTF
TRBJ1-5,15,TRBV19,NA,TRBD1,TGTGCCAGTAGTATAGGACAGGGGGCCTGGCAGCCCCAGCATTTT,CASSIGQGAWQPQHF
TRBJ1-1,15,TRBV6-5,NA,NA,TGTGCCAGCAGTTACTCGTGGGGCACGAACACTGAAGCTTTCTTT,CASSYSWGTNTEAFF
TRBJ1-1,13,TRBV30,NA,NA,TGTGCCTGGAGCGTGGTGGGCAACACTGAAGCTTTCTTT,CAWSVVGNTEAFF
TRBJ1-2,12,TRBV18,NA,NA,TGTGCCAGCTCAGCAGGGAACTATGGCTACACCTTC,CASSAGNYGYTF
TRBJ2-3,15,TRBV9,NA,TRBD2,TGTGCCAGCAGCGTAGTGCGGGGGAGCACAGATACGCAGTATTTT,CASSVVRGSTDTQYF